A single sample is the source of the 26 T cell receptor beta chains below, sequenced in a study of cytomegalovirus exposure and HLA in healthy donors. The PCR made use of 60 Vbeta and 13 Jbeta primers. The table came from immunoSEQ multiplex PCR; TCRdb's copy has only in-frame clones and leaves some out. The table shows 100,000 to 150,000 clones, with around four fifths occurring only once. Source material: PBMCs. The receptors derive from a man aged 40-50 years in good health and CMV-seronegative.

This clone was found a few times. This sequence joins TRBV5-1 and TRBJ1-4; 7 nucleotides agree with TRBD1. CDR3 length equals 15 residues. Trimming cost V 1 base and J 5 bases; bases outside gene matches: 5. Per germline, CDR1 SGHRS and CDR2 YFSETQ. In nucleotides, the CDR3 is TGCGCCAGCAGCTTGCAGGGGGTCCAGAATGAAAAACTGTTTTTT. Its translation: CASSLQGVQNEKLFF.

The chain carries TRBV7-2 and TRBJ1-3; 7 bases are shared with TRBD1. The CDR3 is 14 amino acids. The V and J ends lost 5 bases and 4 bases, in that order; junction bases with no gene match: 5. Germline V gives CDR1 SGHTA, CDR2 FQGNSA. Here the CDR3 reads CASSLLGQGNTIYF. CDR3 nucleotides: TGTGCCAGCAGCCTGCTGGGACAGGGAAACACCATATATTTT.

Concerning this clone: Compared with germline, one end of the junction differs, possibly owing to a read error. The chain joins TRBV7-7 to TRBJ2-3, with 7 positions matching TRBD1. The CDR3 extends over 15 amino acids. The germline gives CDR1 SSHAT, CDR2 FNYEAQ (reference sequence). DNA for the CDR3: TGTGCTAGCAGTTTAATACAGGGGCCCACAGATACGCAGTATTTT. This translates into CASSLIQGPTDTQYF. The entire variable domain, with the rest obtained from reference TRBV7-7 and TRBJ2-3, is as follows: GAGVSQSPRYKVTKRGQDVTLRCDPISSHATLYWYQQALGQGPEFLTYFNYEAQPDKSGLPSDRFSAERPEGSISTLTIQRTEQRDSAMYRCASSLIQGPTDTQYFGPGTRLTVL.

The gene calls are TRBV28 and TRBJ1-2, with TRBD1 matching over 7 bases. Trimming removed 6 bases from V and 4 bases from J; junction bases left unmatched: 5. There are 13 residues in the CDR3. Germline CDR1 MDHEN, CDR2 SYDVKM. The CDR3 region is CASSADRVYGYTF. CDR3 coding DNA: TGTGCCAGCAGCGCAGACAGGGTCTATGGCTACACCTTC.

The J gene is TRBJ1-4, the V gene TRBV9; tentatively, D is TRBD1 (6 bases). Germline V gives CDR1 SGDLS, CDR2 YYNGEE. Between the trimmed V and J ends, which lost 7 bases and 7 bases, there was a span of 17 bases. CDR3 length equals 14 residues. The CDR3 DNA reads TGTGCCAGCTCCCCGACAGGAGATACTGAAAAACTGTTTTTT. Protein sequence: CASSPTGDTEKLFF.

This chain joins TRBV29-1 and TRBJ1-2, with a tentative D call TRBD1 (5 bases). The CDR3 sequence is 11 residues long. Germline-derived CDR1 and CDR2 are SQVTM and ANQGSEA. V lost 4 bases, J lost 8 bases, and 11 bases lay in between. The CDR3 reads CSVVQADGYTF. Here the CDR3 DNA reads TGCAGCGTTGTACAGGCGGACGGCTACACCTTC.

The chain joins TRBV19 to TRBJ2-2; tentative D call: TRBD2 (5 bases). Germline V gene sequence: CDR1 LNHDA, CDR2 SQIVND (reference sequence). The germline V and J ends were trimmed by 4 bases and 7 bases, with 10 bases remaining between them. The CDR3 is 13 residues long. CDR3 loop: CASSRTRVGELFF. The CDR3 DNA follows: TGTGCCAGTAGTAGAACTAGAGTCGGGGAGCTGTTTTTT.

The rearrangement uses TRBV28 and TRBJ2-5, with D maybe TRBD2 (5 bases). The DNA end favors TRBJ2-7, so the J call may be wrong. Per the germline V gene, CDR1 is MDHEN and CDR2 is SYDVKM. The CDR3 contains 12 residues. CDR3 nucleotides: TGTGCCAGCAGTCCGGGATCCTACGAGCAGTACTTC. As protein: CASSPGSYEQYF.

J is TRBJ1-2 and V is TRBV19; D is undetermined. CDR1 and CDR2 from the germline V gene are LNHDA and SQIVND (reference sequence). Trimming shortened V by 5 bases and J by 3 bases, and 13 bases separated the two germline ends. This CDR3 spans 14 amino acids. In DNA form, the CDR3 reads TGTGCCAGTAGTTGGGCACTCTCTGACTATGGCTACACCTTC. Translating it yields CASSWALSDYGYTF.

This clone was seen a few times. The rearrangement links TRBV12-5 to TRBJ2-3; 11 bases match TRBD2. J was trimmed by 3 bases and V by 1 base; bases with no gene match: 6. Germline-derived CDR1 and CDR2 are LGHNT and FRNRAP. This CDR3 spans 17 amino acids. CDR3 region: CASGLATSGSATDTQYF. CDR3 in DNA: TGTGCTAGTGGTTTGGCCACTAGCGGGAGTGCGACAGATACGCAGTATTTT.

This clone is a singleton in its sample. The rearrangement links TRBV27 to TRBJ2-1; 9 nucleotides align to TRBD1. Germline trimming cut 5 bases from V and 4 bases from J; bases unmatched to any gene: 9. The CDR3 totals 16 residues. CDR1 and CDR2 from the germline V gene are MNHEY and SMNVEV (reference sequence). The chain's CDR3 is CASSPPDRGVYNEQFF. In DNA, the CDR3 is TGTGCCAGCAGTCCGCCGGACAGGGGAGTTTACAATGAGCAGTTCTTC.

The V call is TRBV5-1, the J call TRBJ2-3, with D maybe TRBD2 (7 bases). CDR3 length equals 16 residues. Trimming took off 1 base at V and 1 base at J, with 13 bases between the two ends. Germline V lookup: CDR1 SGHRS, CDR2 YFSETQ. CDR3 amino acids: CASSLRGGAGTDTQYF. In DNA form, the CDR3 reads TGCGCCAGCAGCTTGAGGGGGGGCGCGGGCACAGATACGCAGTATTTT.

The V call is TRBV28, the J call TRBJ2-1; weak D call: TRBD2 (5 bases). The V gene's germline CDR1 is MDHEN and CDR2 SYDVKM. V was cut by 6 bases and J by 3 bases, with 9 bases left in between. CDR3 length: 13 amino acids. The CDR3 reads CASSTGFYNEQFF. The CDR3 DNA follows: TGTGCCAGCAGCACGGGATTCTACAATGAGCAGTTCTTC.

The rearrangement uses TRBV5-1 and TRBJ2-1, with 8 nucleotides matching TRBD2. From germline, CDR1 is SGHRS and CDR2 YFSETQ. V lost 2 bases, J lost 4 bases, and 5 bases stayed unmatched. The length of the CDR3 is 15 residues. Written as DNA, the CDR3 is TGCGCCAGCAGCTTACTAGCGGAGCAATACAATGAGCAGTTCTTC. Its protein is CASSLLAEQYNEQFF.

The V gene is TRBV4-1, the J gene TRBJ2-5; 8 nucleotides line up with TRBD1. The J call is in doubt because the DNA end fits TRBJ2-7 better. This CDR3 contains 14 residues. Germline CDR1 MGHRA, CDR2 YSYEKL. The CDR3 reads CASSFDRGGYEQYF. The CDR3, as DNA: TGCGCCAGCAGTTTCGACAGGGGAGGTTACGAGCAGTACTTC.

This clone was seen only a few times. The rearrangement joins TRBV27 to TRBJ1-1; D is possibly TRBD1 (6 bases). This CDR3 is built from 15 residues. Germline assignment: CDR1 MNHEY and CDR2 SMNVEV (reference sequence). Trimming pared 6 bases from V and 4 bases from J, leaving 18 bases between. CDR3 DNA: TGTGCCAGCAGACTTAACAGGGAAGGATTCACTGAAGCTTTCTTT. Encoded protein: CASRLNREGFTEAFF.

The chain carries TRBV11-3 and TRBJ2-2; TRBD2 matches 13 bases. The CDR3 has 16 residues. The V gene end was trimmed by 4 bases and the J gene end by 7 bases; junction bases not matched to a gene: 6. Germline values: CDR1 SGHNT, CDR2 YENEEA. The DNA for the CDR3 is TGTGCCAGCAGCTCCAGACTAGCGGGAGGAAACGGGGAGCTGTTTTTT. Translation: CASSSRLAGGNGELFF. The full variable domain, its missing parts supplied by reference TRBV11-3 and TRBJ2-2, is EAGVVQSPRYKIIEKKQPVAFWCNPISGHNTLYWYLQNLGQGPELLIRYENEEAVDDSQLPKDRFSAERLKGVDSTLKIQPAELGDSAVYLCASSSRLAGGNGELFFGEGSRLTVL.

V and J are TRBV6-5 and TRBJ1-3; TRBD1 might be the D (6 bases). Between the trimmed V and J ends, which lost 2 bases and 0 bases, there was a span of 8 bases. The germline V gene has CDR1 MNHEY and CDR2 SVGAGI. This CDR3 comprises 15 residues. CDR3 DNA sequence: TGTGCCAGCAGTTACACAGGGAGCTCTGGAAACACCATATATTTT. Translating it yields CASSYTGSSGNTIYF.

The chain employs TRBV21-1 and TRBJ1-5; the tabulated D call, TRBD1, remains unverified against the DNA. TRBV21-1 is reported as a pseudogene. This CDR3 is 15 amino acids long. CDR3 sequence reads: CASSNGDRGNQPQHF. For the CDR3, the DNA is TGTGCCAGCAGCAATGGGGACAGGGGCAATCAGCCCCAGCATTTT.

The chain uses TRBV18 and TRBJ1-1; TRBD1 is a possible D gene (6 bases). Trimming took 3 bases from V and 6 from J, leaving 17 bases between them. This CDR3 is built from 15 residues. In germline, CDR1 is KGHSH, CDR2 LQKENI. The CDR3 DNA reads TGTGCCAGCTCACCTTTACAGGGCAATAACCCTGAAGCTTTCTTT. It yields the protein CASSPLQGNNPEAFF. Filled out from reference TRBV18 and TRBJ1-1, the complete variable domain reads NAGVMQNPRHLVRRRGQEARLRCSPMKGHSHVYWYRQLPEEGLKFMVYLQKENIIDESGMPKERFSAEFPKEGPSILRIQQVVRGDSAAYFCASSPLQGNNPEAFFGQGTRLTVV.

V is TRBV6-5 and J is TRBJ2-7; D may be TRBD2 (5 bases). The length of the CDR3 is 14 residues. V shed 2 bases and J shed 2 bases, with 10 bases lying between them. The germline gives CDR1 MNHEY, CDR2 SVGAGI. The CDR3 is CASSYKRIAYEQYF. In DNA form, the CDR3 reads TGTGCCAGCAGTTACAAGCGGATAGCCTACGAGCAGTACTTC.

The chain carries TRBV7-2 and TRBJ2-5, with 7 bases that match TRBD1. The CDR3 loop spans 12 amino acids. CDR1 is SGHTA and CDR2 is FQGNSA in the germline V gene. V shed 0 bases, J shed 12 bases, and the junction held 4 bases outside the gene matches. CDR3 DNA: TGTGCCAGCAGCTTAGCGACAGGGCTGAAGTACTTC. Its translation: CASSLATGLKYF.

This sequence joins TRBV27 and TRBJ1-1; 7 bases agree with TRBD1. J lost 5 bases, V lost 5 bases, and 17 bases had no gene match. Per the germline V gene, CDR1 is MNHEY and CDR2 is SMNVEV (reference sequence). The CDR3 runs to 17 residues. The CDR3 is CASSPASDRPGGTEAFF. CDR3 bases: TGTGCCAGCAGTCCCGCTTCGGACAGGCCCGGCGGGACTGAAGCTTTCTTT.

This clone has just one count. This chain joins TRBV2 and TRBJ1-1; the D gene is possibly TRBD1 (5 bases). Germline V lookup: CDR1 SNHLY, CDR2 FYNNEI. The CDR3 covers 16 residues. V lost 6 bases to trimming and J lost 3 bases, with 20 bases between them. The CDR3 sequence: CASRTGTSGGDTEAFF. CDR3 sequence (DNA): TGTGCCAGCAGGACCGGGACCTCAGGAGGGGACACTGAAGCTTTCTTT.

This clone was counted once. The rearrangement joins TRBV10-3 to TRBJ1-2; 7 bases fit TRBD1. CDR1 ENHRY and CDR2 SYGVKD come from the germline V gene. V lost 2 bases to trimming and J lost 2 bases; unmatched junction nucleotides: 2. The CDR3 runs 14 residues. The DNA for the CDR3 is TGTGCCATCAGTGAGGAACAGGGGAACTATGGCTACACCTTC. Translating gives CAISEEQGNYGYTF.

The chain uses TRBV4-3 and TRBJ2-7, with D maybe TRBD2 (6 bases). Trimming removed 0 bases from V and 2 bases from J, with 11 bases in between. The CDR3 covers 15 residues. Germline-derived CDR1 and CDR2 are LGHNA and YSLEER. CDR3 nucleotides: TGCGCCAGCAGCCAAGATATGTCGGGGGCCTACGAGCAGTACTTC. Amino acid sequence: CASSQDMSGAYEQYF.